Below are 32 T cell receptor beta chains sequenced from a single sample in a study of shared clonotypes between healthy human individuals. Method: immunoSEQ multiplex PCR; TCRdb's copy keeps in-frame clones and lacks some. Of under 2.5 million clones detected, 80% to 95% appear once; the ten largest clones hold approximately 0.4%. The sequencing sample was made of naive CD4+ T cells from PBMCs. The subset here: CD45RA+ positively selected. These receptors all come from a man younger than 35 in good health. Some clones in this sample may be carry-over from other donors' samples.

The rearrangement links TRBV6-6 to TRBJ2-7, with 7 bases aligning to TRBD2. The V segment lost 6 bases and the J segment 0 bases; nucleotides outside the gene matches: 2. The germline CDR1 and CDR2 sequences are MNHNY and SVGAGI (reference sequence). The CDR3 sequence is 13 residues long. This CDR3 reads CASRSGTSYEQYF. In DNA, the CDR3 is TGTGCCAGCAGAAGCGGGACCTCCTACGAGCAGTACTTC.

J is TRBJ2-2 and V is TRBV5-1, with D unclear. This CDR3 has 14 residues. Trimming left V 4 bases short and J 7 bases short, with 14 bases between. Germline CDR1 and CDR2: SGHRS and YFSETQ. CDR3 DNA: TGCGCCAGCAGCGCCAGGTTTGTTGGCGGGGAGCTGTTTTTT. Translating it yields CASSARFVGGELFF.

As for this clone: Different DNA sequences within this sample yield the same CDR3. V is TRBV5-5 and J is TRBJ2-3; 8 bases line up with TRBD2. V shed 5 bases and J 4 bases; nucleotides not matched to a gene: 9. Germline V gene data show CDR1 as SGHKS and CDR2 as YYEKEE (reference sequence). CDR3 length equals 15 residues. The CDR3 nucleotides read TGTGCCAGCAGTCCTGCGCCGACTAGCGCAGATACGCAGTATTTT. Translated: CASSPAPTSADTQYF. Complete variable domain (other parts from reference TRBV5-5 and TRBJ2-3): DAGVTQSPTHLIKTRGQQVTLRCSPISGHKSVSWYQQVLGQGPQFIFQYYEKEERGRGNFPDRFSARQFPNYSSELNVNALLLGDSALYLCASSPAPTSADTQYFGPGTRLTVL.

The rearrangement links TRBV7-8 to TRBJ2-7; 7 bases fit TRBD1. V was pared by 4 bases and J by 4 bases, with 10 bases of the junction left unmatched. There are 15 residues in the CDR3. The germline CDR1 and CDR2 sequences are SGHVS and FQNEAQ. The CDR3, as DNA: TGTGCCAGCAGCTCCACCGGGACAGCGGCTTACGAGCAGTACTTC. Translated: CASSSTGTAAYEQYF.

The chain combines TRBV15 with TRBJ1-6, with D uncertain. This CDR3 is built from 14 residues. Germline lookup yields CDR1 LNHNV and CDR2 YYDKDF (reference sequence). The V gene lost 0 bases and the J gene lost 9 bases, with 9 bases spanning the gap. The CDR3 here is CATSRDGRSSPLHF. In DNA form, the CDR3 reads TGTGCCACCAGCAGAGATGGCAGGAGTTCACCCCTCCACTTT.

The V gene is TRBV28, the J gene TRBJ2-7, with D perhaps being TRBD1 or TRBD2 (6 bases each). Germline assignment: CDR1 MDHEN and CDR2 SYDVKM. The CDR3 has 15 amino acids. V was pared by 4 bases and J by 6 bases, with 19 bases between. CDR3 protein: CASSSLHRGLAEQYF. Written as DNA, the CDR3 is TGTGCCAGCAGTTCCCTCCACCGGGGGCTAGCCGAGCAGTACTTC. The full variable domain, its missing parts supplied by reference TRBV28 and TRBJ2-7, is DVKVTQSSRYLVKRTGEKVFLECVQDMDHENMFWYRQDPGLGLRLIYFSYDVKMKEKGDIPEGYSVSREKKERFSLILESASTNQTSMYLCASSSLHRGLAEQYFGPGTRLTVT.

The chain recombines TRBV7-2 with TRBJ2-5; TRBD2 matches 11 bases. Trimming took 5 bases from V and 0 from J; bases not matched to a gene: 8. The CDR3 is 17 residues long. CDR1 SGHTA and CDR2 FQGNSA come from the germline V gene. The CDR3 protein is CASSRRLAGTYQETQYF. In nucleotides, the CDR3 is TGTGCCAGCAGCCGCCGACTAGCGGGAACGTACCAAGAGACCCAGTACTTC.

This clone was picked up one time. The same CDR3 is also encoded by other DNA sequences in this sample. The V gene is TRBV7-2, the J gene TRBJ2-7; TRBD1 aligns across 7 bases. With V trimmed by 5 bases and J by 4 bases, 8 bases remained unmatched. Germline CDR1 is SGHTA and CDR2 is FQGNSA. The CDR3 extends over 14 amino acids. The CDR3 DNA reads TGTGCCAGCAGCCGACGGGACAGAGTATACGAGCAGTACTTC. Translated, it gives CASSRRDRVYEQYF.

The chain couples TRBV10-3 to TRBJ1-3; 12 bases match TRBD1. The CDR3 contains 15 residues. Trimming at V came to 6 bases and at J to 3 bases, leaving 3 bases not matched to a gene. Germline V CDR1 and CDR2: ENHRY, SYGVKD. CDR3 in amino acids: CAIRRDRGLGNTIYF. The CDR3 bases are TGTGCCATCAGAAGGGACAGGGGGCTTGGAAACACCATATATTTT.

This chain joins TRBV11-2 and TRBJ2-6; 8 bases align to TRBD1. CDR3 length equals 17 residues. Germline CDR1 reads SGHAT; CDR2 reads FQNNGV. Trimming at V came to 5 bases and at J to 0 bases, leaving 6 bases not matched to a gene. CDR3 in amino acids: CASSRTGTYSGANVLTF. CDR3 sequence (DNA): TGTGCCAGCAGCAGGACAGGGACATACTCTGGGGCCAACGTCCTGACTTTC.

This sequence joins TRBV28 and TRBJ2-7; D may be TRBD1 or TRBD2 (5 bases each). CDR1 is MDHEN and CDR2 is SYDVKM in the germline V gene. The V end was cut by 5 bases, the J end by 0 bases, with 14 bases between. This CDR3 is 15 amino acids long. Written as DNA, the CDR3 is TGTGCCAGCAGTCCCGCCGGGGACGTCTCCTACGAGCAGTACTTC. Its protein product is CASSPAGDVSYEQYF. The whole variable domain, remainder taken from reference TRBV28 and TRBJ2-7, is DVKVTQSSRYLVKRTGEKVFLECVQDMDHENMFWYRQDPGLGLRLIYFSYDVKMKEKGDIPEGYSVSREKKERFSLILESASTNQTSMYLCASSPAGDVSYEQYFGPGTRLTVT.

The chain recombines TRBV4-1 with TRBJ2-5; 9 bases fit TRBD1. The CDR3 covers 15 residues. The V and J ends lost 1 base and 5 bases, in that order; junction bases with no gene match: 5. CDR1 is MGHRA and CDR2 is YSYEKL in the germline V gene. The CDR3 spells CASSQGTGQGETQYF. For the CDR3, the DNA is TGCGCCAGCAGCCAAGGGACCGGACAGGGGGAGACCCAGTACTTC.

The rearrangement links TRBV5-1 to TRBJ2-2; D may be TRBD1 (5 bases). The CDR3 has 16 residues. The V and J ends lost 4 bases and 4 bases respectively, with 17 bases between them. The germline gives CDR1 SGHRS, CDR2 YFSETQ. The CDR3 DNA reads as TGCGCCAGCAGCAGTAATTGGGCAGGGCTCACCGGGGAGCTGTTTTTT. Its protein is CASSSNWAGLTGELFF.

V is TRBV5-1 and J is TRBJ1-2; D is perhaps TRBD1 (5 bases). V was pared by 1 base and J by 4 bases, with 17 bases between. In germline, CDR1 is SGHRS, CDR2 YFSETQ. CDR3 length: 16 amino acids. The CDR3 loop is CASSLKVSGDIYGYTF. The CDR3 DNA reads TGCGCCAGCAGCTTGAAAGTCTCGGGGGATATCTATGGCTACACCTTC.

The genes are TRBV27 and TRBJ1-2; D is unclear. V shed 3 bases and J shed 8 bases, with 16 bases lying between them. The CDR3 totals 14 residues. CDR1 is MNHEY and CDR2 is SMNVEV in the germline V gene (reference sequence). The CDR3 protein is CASSLTGRGQGYTF. The DNA for the CDR3 is TGTGCCAGCAGTTTGACTGGCAGAGGGCAGGGCTACACCTTC.

V gene TRBV7-9 combines with J gene TRBJ1-2, with 7 bases identical to TRBD1. Germline V gene data show CDR1 as SEHNR and CDR2 as FQNEAQ (reference sequence). This CDR3 is built from 12 residues. V shed 5 bases, J shed 7 bases, and the junction held 4 bases outside the gene matches. The CDR3 here is CASSLQGSGYTF. The CDR3 DNA is TGTGCCAGCAGCCTACAGGGGTCTGGCTACACCTTC.

The chain combines TRBV21-1 with TRBJ2-7; the table's D call TRBD1 went unverified against the DNA. TRBV21-1 is shown as a pseudogene. The length of the CDR3 is 14 residues. The CDR3 is CASRRQGDSYEQYF. The CDR3 region has the DNA TGTGCCAGCAGACGGCAGGGGGACTCCTACGAGCAGTACTTC.

The chain uses TRBV19 and TRBJ1-2; a possible D gene is TRBD1 (5 bases). Per the germline V gene, CDR1 is LNHDA and CDR2 is SQIVND (reference sequence). The length of the CDR3 is 14 residues. Trimming removed 10 bases at V and 4 bases at J, with 19 bases between. The chain's CDR3 is CATTTSGQGYGYTF. The CDR3 DNA reads as TGTGCCACTACTACCTCGGGGCAGGGCTATGGCTACACCTTC.

The rearrangement uses TRBV7-3 and TRBJ2-1; D not resolved. The CDR3 loop spans 16 amino acids. The germline V gene has CDR1 SGHTA and CDR2 FQGTGA. Trimming left V 5 bases short and J 0 bases short, with 14 bases between. This CDR3 is CASSQSHPRSYNEQFF. The CDR3 DNA follows: TGTGCCAGCAGCCAGTCGCACCCACGCTCCTACAATGAGCAGTTCTTC.

This clone was found once. The chain carries TRBV4-3 and TRBJ2-4, with D perhaps given as TRBD1 or TRBD2 (5 bases each). The CDR3 has 16 residues. Germline-derived CDR1 and CDR2 are LGHNA and YSLEER. Between the trimmed V and J ends, which lost 0 bases and 2 bases, there was a span of 11 bases. The CDR3 coding sequence is TGCGCCAGCAGCCAAGATTCGGGGACGACCAAAAACATTCAGTACTTC. This translates into CASSQDSGTTKNIQYF.

The V gene is TRBV21-1, the J gene TRBJ2-1; TRBD2 is the table's D call and was not checked against the DNA. TRBV21-1 is assigned pseudogene status. This CDR3 region has 15 residues. This CDR3 reads CASSKEADSYNEQFF. As DNA, the CDR3 is TGTGCCAGCAGCAAAGAGGCGGATTCCTACAATGAGCAGTTCTTC.

This chain links TRBV28 with TRBJ1-1; D is unresolved. The CDR3 is made up of 14 amino acids. Per germline, CDR1 MDHEN and CDR2 SYDVKM. Trimming left V 3 bases short and J 0 bases short, with 8 bases between. The CDR3 DNA reads as TGTGCCAGCAGTTTCAGTTCGATGAACACTGAAGCTTTCTTT. Protein sequence: CASSFSSMNTEAFF.

V gene TRBV5-1 combines with J gene TRBJ2-7; a possible D gene is TRBD1 (5 bases). This CDR3 has 13 amino acids. Germline loops: CDR1 SGHRS, CDR2 YFSETQ. Trimming cost V 7 bases and J 0 bases, with 11 bases left between them. The CDR3 is CASGAADSYEQYF. The CDR3 DNA is TGCGCCAGCGGGGCAGCAGACTCCTACGAGCAGTACTTC.

The CDR3 DNA follows: TGTGCCAGCAGGCCCAGCAAAGAAAAACCCGGGGAGCTGTTTTTT. Translated, it gives CASRPSKEKPGELFF. The chain links TRBV6-4 to TRBJ2-2; D remains unclear. The germline V and J ends were trimmed by 6 bases and 6 bases, with 17 bases remaining between them. The CDR3 is 15 amino acids. CDR1 is MRHNA and CDR2 is SNTAGT in the germline V gene.

This chain uses TRBV7-6 with TRBJ2-3, with D perhaps matching TRBD1 (5 bases). The germline gives CDR1 SGHVS, CDR2 FNYEAQ. The V end was cut by 8 bases, the J end by 11 bases, with 17 bases between. The CDR3 consists of 12 residues. Here the CDR3 reads CASGATGGGQYF. CDR3 nucleotide sequence: TGTGCCAGCGGGGCGACCGGCGGTGGGCAGTATTTT.

This clone appeared a few times. The V gene is TRBV19, the J gene TRBJ2-2; D call uncertain. CDR1 and CDR2 (germline): LNHDA, SQIVND (reference sequence). This CDR3 region has 14 residues. V lost 5 bases, J lost 7 bases, and 14 bases lay in between. Here the CDR3 reads CASSRGASGGELFF. DNA of the CDR3: TGTGCCAGTAGTCGAGGAGCTTCAGGCGGGGAGCTGTTTTTT. Complete variable domain (other parts from reference TRBV19 and TRBJ2-2): DGGITQSPKYLFRKEGQNVTLSCEQNLNHDAMYWYRQDPGQGLRLIYYSQIVNDFQKGDIAEGYSVSREKKESFPLTVTSAQKNPTAFYLCASSRGASGGELFFGEGSRLTVL.

The chain carries TRBV7-9 and TRBJ2-1, with D perhaps matching TRBD1 or TRBD2 (6 bases each). With 4 bases removed from V and 4 bases from J, the gap between germline ends came to 17 bases. The CDR3 loop spans 16 amino acids. Germline V gene lookup returns CDR1 SEHNR and CDR2 FQNEAQ (reference sequence). CDR3 residues: CASSSTTGADYNEQFF. CDR3 DNA sequence: TGTGCCAGCAGCTCGACTACGGGGGCCGATTACAATGAGCAGTTCTTC.

This chain uses TRBV2 with TRBJ2-2, with D perhaps given as TRBD1 or TRBD2 (6 bases each). V was trimmed by 7 bases and J by 4 bases, leaving 13 bases between them. The CDR3 spans 14 residues. The germline V gene has CDR1 SNHLY and CDR2 FYNNEI. The CDR3 is CASNVGGGTGELFF. CDR3 coding DNA: TGTGCCAGCAATGTGGGGGGCGGCACCGGGGAGCTGTTTTTT.

V and J are TRBV19 and TRBJ1-1, with unresolved D. The V end was cut by 2 bases, the J end by 1 base, with 11 bases between. CDR1 LNHDA and CDR2 SQIVND come from the germline V gene (reference sequence). This CDR3 contains 15 residues. CDR3 amino acids: CASSITPTRNTEAFF. The CDR3 DNA reads TGTGCCAGTAGTATAACCCCTACCCGGAACACTGAAGCTTTCTTT.

The V and J genes are TRBV6-8 and TRBJ2-4, with a weak D call TRBD1 (6 bases). Germline V lookup: CDR1 MNHGY, CDR2 SAAAGT. The CDR3 extends over 15 amino acids. Trimming left V 4 bases short and J 7 bases short, with 17 bases between. CDR3 region: CASSFPQGRINIQYF. The CDR3, as DNA: TGTGCCAGCAGTTTCCCCCAGGGGCGTATCAACATTCAGTACTTC.

Remarks on this clone: The identical CDR3 is also encoded by other nucleotide sequences in the sample. The chain employs TRBV30 and TRBJ1-3, with D unclear. The CDR3 spans 11 residues. Trimming shortened V by 4 bases and J by 0 bases, and 1 base separated the two germline ends. Germline CDR1 is GTSNPN and CDR2 is SVGIG (reference sequence). The CDR3 region is CAWNSGNTIYF. CDR3 DNA sequence: TGTGCCTGGAACTCTGGAAACACCATATATTTT.

As regards this clone: Other DNA sequences in the sample encode the same CDR3. The chain has TRBV30 and TRBJ2-7, with a possible D match to TRBD2 (6 bases). The germline CDR1 and CDR2 sequences are GTSNPN and SVGIG (reference sequence). Trimming removed 0 bases at V and 0 bases at J, with 9 bases between. This CDR3 is 14 amino acids long. The CDR3 region is CAWSVRRDSYEQYF. CDR3 bases: TGTGCCTGGAGTGTACGGCGGGACTCCTACGAGCAGTACTTC. The variable domain in full, with the rest retrieved from reference TRBV30 and TRBJ2-7, is SQTIHQWPATLVQPVGSPLSLECTVEGTSNPNLYWYRQAAGRGLQLLFYSVGIGQISSEVPQNLSASRPQDRQFILSSKKLLLSDSGFYLCAWSVRRDSYEQYFGPGTRLTVT.